Listed here is a single T cell receptor beta chain. What it recognizes is unknown. This entry is derived from a study of blood T cells in healthy people across ages. Study-wide results and caveats: Unsorted PBMCs blocked a conclusive comparison of naive and antigen-experienced cells.

Germline assignment: CDR1 LGHNT and CDR2 FRNRAP. V was cut by 6 bases and J by 9 bases, with 12 bases left in between. This CDR3 contains 12 residues. Each donor had around 11 milliliters of peripheral blood drawn. A second PCR, run for roughly 7 to 11 cycles, used a sample-barcoded 5' primer plus a J-beta primer mix. The template-switch adaptor was a 5' adaptor with 12 random nucleotides. It tagged each cDNA molecule. TCRdb re-called the 5' RACE reads with MiXCR, one entry per CDR3 protein. Of 1 million to 1.2 million distinct CDR3 sequences listed, 35% to 40% were seen once; the top ten hold around 13%.

The chain couples TRBV12-5 to TRBJ2-1; D gene uncertain. This TCR derives from a man aged 18 to 30 in good health. The source material was blood. CDR3 sequence: CASGSPGGEQFF. The DNA for the CDR3 is TGTGCTAGTGGCTCCCCCGGCGGTGAGCAGTTCTTC.